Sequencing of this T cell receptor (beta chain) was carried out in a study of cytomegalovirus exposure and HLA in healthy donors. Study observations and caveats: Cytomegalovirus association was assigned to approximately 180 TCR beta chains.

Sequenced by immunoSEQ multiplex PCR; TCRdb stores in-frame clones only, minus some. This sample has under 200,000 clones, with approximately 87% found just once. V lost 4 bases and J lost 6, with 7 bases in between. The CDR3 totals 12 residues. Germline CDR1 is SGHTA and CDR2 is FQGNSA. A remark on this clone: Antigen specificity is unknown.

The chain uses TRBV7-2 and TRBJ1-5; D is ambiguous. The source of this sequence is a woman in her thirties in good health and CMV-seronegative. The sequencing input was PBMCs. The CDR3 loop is CASSSPSQPQHF. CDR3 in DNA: TGTGCCAGCAGCTCTCCTAGTCAGCCCCAGCATTTT.